This T cell receptor (beta chain) was profiled in a study of OX40 agonist ivuxolimab in advanced cancers. Study context: Partial responses were achieved by three patients, one with hepatocellular carcinoma and two with cutaneous melanoma.

With autoimmune disease history or systemic immunosuppression, patients were excluded. Whole-study findings and limits: At 0.1 to 3.0 mg/kg, CD4+ and CD8+ blood T cells expanded clonally by week 6. Antigen specificity remained undetermined for the expanded peripheral T cells.

Comments on this clone: Antigen specificity is unknown.

The protocol was immunoSEQ multiplex PCR, while the TCRdb copy is restricted to in-frame clones and leaves out a portion. The table lists 28,000 or so clones, roughly 86% of them singletons, with nearly 20% in the top ten. CDR3 length: 15 residues. The germline V and J ends were trimmed by 4 bases and 3 bases, with 16 bases remaining between them. The V gene's germline CDR1 is LNHNV and CDR2 YYDKDF (reference sequence). The sequence derives from an adult with an advanced solid tumor such as melanoma, head and neck, liver or kidney cancer. V gene TRBV15 combines with J gene TRBJ2-7; tentatively, D is TRBD1 (6 bases). The starting material was CD4+ or CD8+ T cells sorted from blood, obtained in a trial of the OX40 agonist ivuxolimab. The CDR3: CATSTRTQGFYEQYF. In DNA, the CDR3 is TGTGCCACCAGCACACGGACACAGGGTTTCTACGAGCAGTACTTC.